Below, one TCR beta chain is given with its context. The target of this receptor is not known. Base qualities were left out, and no much larger clone turns up one base away. These data originate in a study of T cell changes during pregnancy in multiple sclerosis (dated by TCRdb to about 2019). For context, the study as a whole: The study looked at changes in the T cell repertoire across pregnancy in women with multiple sclerosis.

The CDR3 covers 12 residues, taking in both the cysteine and the phenylalanine. Just CDR3 DNA is preserved here, 36 bases in frame from base 1. The germline V gene (reference sequence) provides CDR1 SEHNR and CDR2 FQNEAQ. V sheds 5 bases and J sheds 6 bases, leaving 8 bases between their ends. Preparation of the library involved the immunoSEQ multiplex PCR assay. The table comes from immuneACCESS by way of TCRdb, which keeps in-frame sequences with V and J called. Part of the clones is missing from these tables; in studies checked, under half for an unresolved V gene and the rest for unknown reasons. This sample has 40,000 or so clones in its table, and around 93% of those were observed once. The top ten clonotypes cover 8.1% of the sample.

The chain was built from TRBV7-9 and TRBJ2-1, with the D gene call left open. Sequencing was performed on CD8+ T cells from peripheral blood mononuclear cells, taken in the third trimester of pregnancy. The source of this sequence is a female donor with multiple sclerosis, enrolled in a pregnancy study. CDR3 reads: CASSEPGNEQFF. The DNA sequence reads TGTGCCAGCAGCGAACCGGGCAATGAGCAGTTCTTC.